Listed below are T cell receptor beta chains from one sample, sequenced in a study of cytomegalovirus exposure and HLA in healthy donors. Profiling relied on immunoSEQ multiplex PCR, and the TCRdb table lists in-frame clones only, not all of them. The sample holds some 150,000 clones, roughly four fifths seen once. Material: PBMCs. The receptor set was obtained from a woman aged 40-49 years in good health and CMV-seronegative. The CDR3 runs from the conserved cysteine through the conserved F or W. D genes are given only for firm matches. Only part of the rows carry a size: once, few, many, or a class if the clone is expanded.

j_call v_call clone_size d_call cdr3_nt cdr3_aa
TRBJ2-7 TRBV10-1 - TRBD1 TGCGCCAGCAGCCGGGACAGGGAGTACGAGCAGTACTTC CASSRDREYEQYF
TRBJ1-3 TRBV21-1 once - TGTGCCAGCAGCAAAGAGGAGATTTGGAATTCATCCGGAAACACCATATATTTT CASSKEEIWNSSGNTIYF
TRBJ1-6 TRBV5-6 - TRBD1 TGTGCCAGCAGCTTTCTGGACAGGGACGAAAATTCACCCCTCCACTTT CASSFLDRDENSPLHF
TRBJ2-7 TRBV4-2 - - TGTGCCAGCAGCCAAGAAGGACTGACCTACGAGCAGTACTTC CASSQEGLTYEQYF
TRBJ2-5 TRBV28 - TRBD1 TGTGCCAGCAGTTATACAGGGGATGTTGGGGAGACCCAGTACTTC CASSYTGDVGETQYF
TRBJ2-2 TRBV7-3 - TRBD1 TGTGCCAGCAGCCCAACCGGGACAGACACCGGGGAGCTGTTTTTT CASSPTGTDTGELFF
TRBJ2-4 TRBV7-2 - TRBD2 TGTGCCAGCAGCTTAACACTAGCGACAGAGCTAGCCAAAAACATTCAGTACTTC CASSLTLATELAKNIQYF
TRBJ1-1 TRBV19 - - TGTGCCAGCATTGGGGGATGGGGACTAGAAGCTTTCTTT CASIGGWGLEAFF
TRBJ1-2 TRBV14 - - TGTGCCAGCAGCCAAGAACCAGGGTACGTGAGCTATGGCTACACCTTC CASSQEPGYVSYGYTF
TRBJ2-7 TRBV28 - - TGTGCCAGCAGGGGGGCGGACATAGACTACGAGCAGTACTTC CASRGADIDYEQYF
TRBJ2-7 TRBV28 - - TGTGCCAGCAGTTTCCTCCGGGGTAGCAGGAACGAGCAGTACTTC CASSFLRGSRNEQYF
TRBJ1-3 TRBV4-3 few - TGCGCCAGCAGCCCTTCACCCAACCCCAGGGGACCTGGAAACACCATATATTTT CASSPSPNPRGPGNTIYF
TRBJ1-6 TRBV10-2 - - TGCGCCAGCAGTGAGCGGACAGTCAGCTCCTATAATTCACCCCTCCACTTT CASSERTVSSYNSPLHF
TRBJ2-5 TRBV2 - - TGTGCCAGCGTTTATCTCGAGGGCCCACAAGAGACCCAGTACTTC CASVYLEGPQETQYF
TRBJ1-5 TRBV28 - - TGTGCCAGCCGTTCCTTGAATCAGCCCCAGCATTTT CASRSLNQPQHF
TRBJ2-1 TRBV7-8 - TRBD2 TGTGCCAGCAGCTCGTTGAATAGCGGGGGGGACAATGAGCAGTTCTTC CASSSLNSGGDNEQFF
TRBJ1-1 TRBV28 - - TGTGCCAGCAGTAGCCCCGCTATAAACACTGAAGCTTTCTTT CASSSPAINTEAFF
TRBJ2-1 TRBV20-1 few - TGCAGTGCTAGTACACCCAATGAGCAGTTCTTC CSASTPNEQFF
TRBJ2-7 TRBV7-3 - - TGTGCCAGCAGCTTCGGGAGTAGTAACGAGCAGTACTTC CASSFGSSNEQYF
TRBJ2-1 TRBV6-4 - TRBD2 TGTGCCAGCAGTGACTCTCCCATTCTAGCGGACAATGAGCAGTTCTTC CASSDSPILADNEQFF
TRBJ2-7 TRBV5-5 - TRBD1 TGTGCCAGCAGCCGAAAGGACTGGACAGGAGTCGGGTCCGAGCAGTACTTC CASSRKDWTGVGSEQYF
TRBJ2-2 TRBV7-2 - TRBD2 TGTGCCAGCAGCCCACCAGGACTAGCGGGAGGAAGCGGGGAGCTGTTTTTT CASSPPGLAGGSGELFF
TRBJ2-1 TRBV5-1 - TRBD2 TGCGCCAGCAGCTGGAGACTAGCGGGAGAGGATGAGCAGTTCTTC CASSWRLAGEDEQFF
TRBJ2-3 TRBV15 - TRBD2 TGTGCCACCAGCAGAGATCCGGGGGGAGGCACAGATACGCAGTATTTT CATSRDPGGGTDTQYF
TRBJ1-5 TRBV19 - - TGTGCCAGTAGTGCTCAGGGGTACCAGCCCCAGCATTTT CASSAQGYQPQHF
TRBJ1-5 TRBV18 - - TGTGCCAGCTCACCGATGCAGGGAAGCAATCAGCCCCAGCATTTT CASSPMQGSNQPQHF
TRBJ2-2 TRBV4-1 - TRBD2 TGCGCCAGCAGCCAGTTACTAGCGGGGGCCGCGGCGGGCGGGGAGCTGTTTTTT CASSQLLAGAAAGGELFF
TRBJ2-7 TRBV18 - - TGTGCCAGCTCACCCTCGGCTAACAGGGTCGAGCAGTACTTC CASSPSANRVEQYF
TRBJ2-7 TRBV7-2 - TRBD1 TGTGCCAGCAGTTGGGACAGGGGTTGGGAGCAGTACTTC CASSWDRGWEQYF
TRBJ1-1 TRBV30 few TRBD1 TGTGCCTGGAGTGGACAGGGGGCGAGTACTGAAGCTTTCTTT CAWSGQGASTEAFF
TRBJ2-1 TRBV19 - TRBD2 TGTGCCACCGGGACTAGCGGGAGGGTCTACAATGAGCAGTTCTTC CATGTSGRVYNEQFF
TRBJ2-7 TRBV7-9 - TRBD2 TGTGCCAGCAGCCTAATAACCGGGACTAGCGTCAACTTC CASSLITGTSVNF
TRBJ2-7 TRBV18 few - TGTGCCAGCTCACCACCGCCAGGGTTACCCTACGAGCAGTACTTC CASSPPPGLPYEQYF
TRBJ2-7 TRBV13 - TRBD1 TGTGCCAGCAGAGGACAGGGTATGCGCGAGCAGTACTTC CASRGQGMREQYF
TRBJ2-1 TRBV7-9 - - TGTGCCAGCAGCTTAACGGGAGTTAGGAACCAGGAGCAGTTCTTC CASSLTGVRNQEQFF
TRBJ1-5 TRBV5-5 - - TGTGCCAGCAGCTTGGGGGCAGTCCAGCCCCAGCATTTT CASSLGAVQPQHF
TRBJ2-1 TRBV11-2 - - TGTGCCAGCAGCTTAGAGTACGCGGCTTACAATGAGCAGTTCTTC CASSLEYAAYNEQFF
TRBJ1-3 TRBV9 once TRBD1 TGTGCCAGCAGCGTAGATCAGGGGGCCTACTCTGGAAACACCATATATTTT CASSVDQGAYSGNTIYF
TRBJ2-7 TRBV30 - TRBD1 TGTGCCTGGAGTTTCGGGACAGGGGTTCACGAGCAGTACTTC CAWSFGTGVHEQYF
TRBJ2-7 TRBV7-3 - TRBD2 TGTGCCAGCAGCTCGGGACTAGCGGGAGACGAGCAGTACTTC CASSSGLAGDEQYF
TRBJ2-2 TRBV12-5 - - TGTGCTAGTGGTTTGAACGGGAACACCGGGGAGCTGTTTTTT CASGLNGNTGELFF
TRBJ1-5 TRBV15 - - TGTGCCACCAGCAGAGGGGCGGGCGGTCAGCCCCAGCATTTT CATSRGAGGQPQHF
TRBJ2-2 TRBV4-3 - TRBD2 TGCGCCAGCAGCCAATTAGCGGGAGGCAACACCGGGGAGCTGTTTTTT CASSQLAGGNTGELFF
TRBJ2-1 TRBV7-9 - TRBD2 TGTGCCAGCAGCCCCAGGACTAGCGGGCGGAGCTCCTACAATGAGCAGTTCTTC CASSPRTSGRSSYNEQFF
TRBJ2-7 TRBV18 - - TGTGCCAGCTCACCACTAGCGGACTCCTACGAGCAGTACTTC CASSPLADSYEQYF